This TCR beta chain was captured in a study of blood T cell repertoires in COVID-19. The wider study: From the United States, Italy and Spain came samples of acute and convalescent COVID-19. The cDNA or gDNA used as material had been derived from T cells, B-cell-depleted T cells, or PBMCs.

In the authors' methods: Reference gene primer amplification gave nucleated cell count estimates. Sequencing was performed with immunoSEQ multiplex PCR; in TCRdb, only in-frame clones are kept and a portion is missing. Clone size and the V and J calls come from that table; the DNA yielded D and trimming. There are almost 50,000 clones in the sample; about 70% occur only once, and about 9% lies in the top ten. Trimming took 3 bases from V and 0 from J; bases not matched to a gene: 9. Looked up from germline, CDR1 is KGHSH and CDR2 is LQKENI. The CDR3 covers 17 residues. V usage is TRBV18 and J usage is TRBJ1-1; 8 bases fit TRBD1. The sequence came from a woman in her seventies with acute or convalescent COVID-19. Sequenced input: peripheral blood. CDR3 region: CASSPYRDRTMNTEAFF. The CDR3 DNA sequence: TGTGCCAGCTCACCTTACCGGGACAGGACCATGAACACTGAAGCTTTCTTT.